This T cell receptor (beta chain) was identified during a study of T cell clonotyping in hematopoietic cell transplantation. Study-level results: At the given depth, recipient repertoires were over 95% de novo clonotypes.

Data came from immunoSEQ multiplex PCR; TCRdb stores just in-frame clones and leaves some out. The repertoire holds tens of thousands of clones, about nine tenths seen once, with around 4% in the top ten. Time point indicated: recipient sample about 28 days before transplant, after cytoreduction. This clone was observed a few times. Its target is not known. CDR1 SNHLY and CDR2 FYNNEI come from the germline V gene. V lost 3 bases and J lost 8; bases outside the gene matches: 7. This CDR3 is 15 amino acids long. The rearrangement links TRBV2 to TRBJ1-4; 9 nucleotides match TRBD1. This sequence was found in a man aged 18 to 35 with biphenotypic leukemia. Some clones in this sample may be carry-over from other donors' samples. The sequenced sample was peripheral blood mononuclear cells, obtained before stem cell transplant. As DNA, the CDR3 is TGTGCCAGCAGTGACCTGACAGGGGGGGAAGAAAAACTGTTTTTT. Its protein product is CASSDLTGGEEKLFF.